The 8 T cell receptor beta chains below all came from one sample that was sequenced in a study of T cell responses to AZD1222 COVID-19 vaccine. Using immunoSEQ multiplex PCR, the repertoire was profiled, and TCRdb retains in-frame clones only, with some absent. The sample holds some 150,000 clones, around 90% seen once. The specimen comprised peripheral blood, sampled on day 0 of AZD1222 vaccination. These receptors originate from an adult in good health.

The chain has TRBV15 and TRBJ2-7; D remains ambiguous. V gave up 0 bases and J gave up 4 bases, with 16 bases separating them. CDR1 is LNHNV, CDR2 YYDKDF, per germline (reference sequence). The CDR3 runs 16 residues. The CDR3 DNA reads TGTGCCACCAGCAGAGATCGGGCAGGAGACGTATACGAGCAGTACTTC. It is translated as CATSRDRAGDVYEQYF.

This clone has a handful of counts. The chain carries TRBV7-8 and TRBJ1-2, with 9 positions matching TRBD1. With V trimmed by 5 bases and J by 2 bases, 6 bases remained unmatched. Germline CDR1 SGHVS, CDR2 FQNEAQ. The CDR3 is 15 residues long. Written as DNA, the CDR3 is TGTGCCAGCAGCATCGCCGGGACAGGGAACTATGGCTACACCTTC. Protein sequence: CASSIAGTGNYGYTF.

The chain links TRBV12-3 or TRBV12-4 to TRBJ1-1; D not resolved. The CDR3 is made up of 11 amino acids. The DNA of the CDR3 is TGTCTAGGACGATGGGCAGATGAAGCTTTCTTT. It translates to CLGRWADEAFF.

The rearrangement links TRBV27 to TRBJ2-1; the match to TRBD2 covers 10 bases. The CDR3 is made up of 14 amino acids. The V and J ends lost 5 bases and 10 bases, in that order; junction bases with no gene match: 8. Germline values: CDR1 MNHEY, CDR2 SMNVEV (reference sequence). The CDR3 DNA reads TGTGCCAGCAGTGGGCTAGCGGGAGTCAAGGAGCAGTTCTTC. This gives the protein CASSGLAGVKEQFF.

The chain is built from TRBV6-4 and TRBJ2-3, with D possibly TRBD2 on 5 matching bases. In germline, CDR1 is MRHNA, CDR2 SNTAGT. V shed 0 bases and J shed 2 bases, with 12 bases lying between them. The CDR3 has 16 residues. The CDR3 here is CASSDSPGSATDTQYF. DNA for the CDR3: TGTGCCAGCAGTGACTCTCCGGGGTCAGCCACAGATACGCAGTATTTT.

The V call is TRBV13, the J call TRBJ2-3; D is undetermined. Germline CDR1 reads PRHDT; CDR2 reads FYEKMQ (reference sequence). Deletions cut 5 bases from V and 5 bases from J, with 11 bases between. The CDR3 runs to 13 residues. The CDR3 DNA reads TGTGCCAGCAGCCCGAACTTTCGAGATACGCAGTATTTT. Amino acids: CASSPNFRDTQYF.

This clone was seen once. The chain combines TRBV19 with TRBJ2-1; D gene ambiguous. CDR1 and CDR2 (germline): LNHDA, SQIVND (reference sequence). Trimming stripped 3 bases from V and 0 bases from J, with 9 bases between. This CDR3 has 15 amino acids. For the CDR3, the DNA is TGTGCCAGTAGTATGCGGATTTACTCCTACAATGAGCAGTTCTTC. The encoded protein is CASSMRIYSYNEQFF.

The chain carries TRBV7-9 and TRBJ1-6; TRBD1 is a possible D gene (6 bases). Trimming stripped 3 bases from V and 9 bases from J, with 12 bases between. Germline V lookup: CDR1 SEHNR, CDR2 FQNEAQ (reference sequence). This CDR3 has 14 amino acids. The CDR3 DNA follows: TGTGCCAGCAGCTTGGGGGACAAAGCTTCACCCCTCCACTTT. It translates to CASSLGDKASPLHF.